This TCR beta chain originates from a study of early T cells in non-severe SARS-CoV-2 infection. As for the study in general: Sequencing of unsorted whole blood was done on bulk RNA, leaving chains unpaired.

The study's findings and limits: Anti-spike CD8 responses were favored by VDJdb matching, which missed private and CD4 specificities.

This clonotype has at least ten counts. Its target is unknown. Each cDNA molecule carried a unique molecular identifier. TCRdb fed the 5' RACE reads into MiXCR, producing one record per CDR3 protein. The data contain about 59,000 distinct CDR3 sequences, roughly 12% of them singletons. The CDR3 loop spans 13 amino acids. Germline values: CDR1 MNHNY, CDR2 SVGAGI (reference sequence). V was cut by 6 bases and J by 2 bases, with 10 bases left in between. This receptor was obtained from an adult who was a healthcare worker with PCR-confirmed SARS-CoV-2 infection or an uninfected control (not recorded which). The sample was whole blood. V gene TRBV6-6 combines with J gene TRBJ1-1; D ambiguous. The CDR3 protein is CASSPRGNTEAFF. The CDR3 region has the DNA TGTGCCAGCAGCCCCCGGGGTAACACTGAAGCTTTCTTT.